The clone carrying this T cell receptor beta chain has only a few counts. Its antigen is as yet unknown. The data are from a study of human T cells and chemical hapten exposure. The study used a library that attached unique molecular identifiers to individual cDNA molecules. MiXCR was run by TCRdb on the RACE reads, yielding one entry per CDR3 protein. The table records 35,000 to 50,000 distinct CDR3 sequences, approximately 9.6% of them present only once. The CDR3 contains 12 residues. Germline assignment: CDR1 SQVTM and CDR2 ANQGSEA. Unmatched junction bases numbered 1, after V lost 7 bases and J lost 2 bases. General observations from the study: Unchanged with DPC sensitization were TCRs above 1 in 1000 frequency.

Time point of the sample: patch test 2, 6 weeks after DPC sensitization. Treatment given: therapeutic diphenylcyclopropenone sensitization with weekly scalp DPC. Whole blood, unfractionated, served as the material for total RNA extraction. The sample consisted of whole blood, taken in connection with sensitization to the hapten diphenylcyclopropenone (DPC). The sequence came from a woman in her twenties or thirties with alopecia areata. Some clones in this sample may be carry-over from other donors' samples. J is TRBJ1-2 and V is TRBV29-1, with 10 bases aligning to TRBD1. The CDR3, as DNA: TGCAGCGGGACAGGGGGGAACTATGGCTACACCTTC. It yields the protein CSGTGGNYGYTF.